The next 20 T cell receptor beta chains were all read from a single sample in a study of blood T cell repertoires in COVID-19 (dated by TCRdb to the early 2020s). The protocol used for the library was the immunoSEQ multiplex PCR assay. As stored in TCRdb, this immuneACCESS dataset retains in-frame rearrangements with V and J assigned. A fraction of the clones does not appear; measured against another copy, unresolved V genes explain less than half of the discrepancy, and the remainder lacks a known reason. The sample table holds some 100,000 clones, of which about four fifths were seen once. The top ten constitute under 7.5% of the sample. Sequencing used peripheral blood. The receptor source for this set is a man between 45 and 60 years old with active or convalescent COVID-19.

V gene TRBV28 combines with J gene TRBJ1-2; TRBD1 aligns across 10 bases. Germline CDR1 is MDHEN and CDR2 is SYDVKM. V shed 5 bases, J shed 4 bases, and the junction held 7 bases outside the gene matches. This CDR3 spans 15 amino acids. Written as DNA, the CDR3 is TGTGCCAGCAGTACTTGGGGACAGGGGACCTATGGCTACACCTTC. This translates into CASSTWGQGTYGYTF.

This clone was picked up one time. This chain links TRBV16 with TRBJ1-4, with D hard to call. The V end lost 3 bases, the J end lost 1 base, and 9 bases lay between the germline ends. This CDR3 region has 15 residues. Germline V gene sequence: CDR1 KGHSY, CDR2 FQNENV. The CDR3 DNA is TGTGCCAGCAGCCATCCACAGCAAACTAATGAAAAACTGTTTTTT. Protein sequence: CASSHPQQTNEKLFF.

This clone came up once. Other DNA sequences in this specimen translate into the identical CDR3. The chain links TRBV3-1 (or the pseudogene TRBV3-2) to TRBJ2-1; 7 bases match TRBD1. Germline CDR1 LGHDT, CDR2 YNNKEL (reference sequence). V lost 5 bases to trimming and J lost 7 bases; unmatched junction nucleotides: 8. The CDR3 consists of 14 residues. The CDR3 loop reads CASSLRTGSNEQFF. DNA of the CDR3: TGTGCCAGCAGCTTACGGACAGGATCAAATGAGCAGTTCTTC.

The chain has TRBV4-1 and TRBJ1-2, with 7 bases fitting TRBD1. In germline, CDR1 is MGHRA, CDR2 YSYEKL. The ends lost 3 bases at V and 4 bases at J; junction bases unmatched: 8. The CDR3 is made up of 15 amino acids. The CDR3 DNA reads as TGCGCCAGCAGCCAGGCCCACAGGGGTGTCTATGGCTACACCTTC. Translating it yields CASSQAHRGVYGYTF.

The chain has TRBV3-1 (or the pseudogene TRBV3-2) and TRBJ2-6, with TRBD1 as a possible D gene (5 bases). This CDR3 is built from 16 residues. The germline V gene has CDR1 LGHDT and CDR2 YNNKEL (reference sequence). V gave up 5 bases and J gave up 0 bases, with 11 bases separating them. The DNA for the CDR3 is TGTGCCAGCAGCTCGGACACCAGCTCTGGGGCCAACGTCCTGACTTTC. This codes for CASSSDTSSGANVLTF.

The rearrangement uses TRBV6-4 and TRBJ1-6, with D uncertain. Deletions cut 3 bases from V and 7 bases from J, with 7 bases between. The CDR3 is 13 residues long. Germline CDR1 MRHNA, CDR2 SNTAGT. The CDR3 DNA sequence: TGTGCCAGCAGTGAGTCCAGGAATTCACCCCTCCACTTT. Encoded protein: CASSESRNSPLHF.

CDR3 DNA sequence: TGTGCCAGCAGCTTGACACAGGGGGCCGGGGAGCTGTTTTTT. It translates to CASSLTQGAGELFF. The genes are TRBV5-4 and TRBJ2-2; 8 nucleotides match TRBD1. CDR3 size: 14 residues. V lost 1 base to trimming and J lost 6 bases; unmatched junction nucleotides: 2. Germline V CDR1 and CDR2: SGHNT, YYREEE (reference sequence). Drawing the rest from reference TRBV5-4 and TRBJ2-2, the complete variable domain is ETGVTQSPTHLIKTRGQQVTLRCSSQSGHNTVSWYQQALGQGPQFIFQYYREEENGRGNFPPRFSGLQFPNYSSELNVNALELDDSALYLCASSLTQGAGELFFGEGSRLTVL.

The gene calls are TRBV7-9 and TRBJ2-5, with TRBD1 identical over 8 bases. V gave up 3 bases and J gave up 5 bases; unmatched junction bases: 5. The V gene's germline CDR1 is SEHNR and CDR2 FQNEAQ (reference sequence). The CDR3 spans 14 residues. The CDR3, as DNA: TGTGCCAGCAGCTTCGACAGGGGTCAGGAGACCCAGTACTTC. Protein product: CASSFDRGQETQYF.

The gene calls are TRBV3-1 (or the pseudogene TRBV3-2) and TRBJ2-7; 10 bases line up with TRBD2. This CDR3 comprises 14 residues. The junction had 5 bases not matched to a gene; V was cut back by 4 bases and J by 5 bases. Germline V gives CDR1 LGHDT, CDR2 YNNKEL (reference sequence). CDR3: CASSLRAGGNEQYF. CDR3 bases: TGTGCCAGCAGCCTCCGAGCGGGGGGGAACGAGCAGTACTTC.

The chain uses TRBV18 and TRBJ1-3; TRBD1 aligns across 7 bases. The V gene's germline CDR1 is KGHSH and CDR2 LQKENI. J was trimmed by 3 bases and V by 0 bases; bases with no gene match: 5. The CDR3 totals 16 residues. The DNA of the CDR3 is TGTGCCAGCTCACCACCCCAAGGGGGCATTGGAAACACCATATATTTT. Translation: CASSPPQGGIGNTIYF.

The chain combines TRBV5-1 with TRBJ2-5; no firm D call. This CDR3 is built from 13 residues. CDR1 and CDR2 from the germline V gene are SGHRS and YFSETQ. The V and J ends lost 2 bases and 1 base respectively, with 6 bases between them. Here the CDR3 DNA reads TGCGCCAGCAGCTTAGAGCCCCAAGAGACCCAGTACTTC. It yields the protein CASSLEPQETQYF.

Only one count was recorded for this clone. V is TRBV6-5 and J is TRBJ2-7; TRBD2 matches at 8 bases. The CDR3 covers 13 residues. The junction had 4 bases not matched to a gene; V was cut back by 5 bases and J by 4 bases. Germline V gene lookup returns CDR1 MNHEY and CDR2 SVGAGI. CDR3 nucleotide sequence: TGTGCCAGCAGTCCGGGGGGGCCATACGAGCAGTACGTC. Translated: CASSPGGPYEQYV.

The chain is built from TRBV5-6 and TRBJ1-1, with D possibly TRBD1 on 6 matching bases. Germline V CDR1 and CDR2: SGHDT, YYEEEE. Deletions cut 4 bases from V and 0 bases from J, with 10 bases between. This CDR3 spans 14 amino acids. CDR3 nucleotide sequence: TGTGCCAGCAGCCAGGACAGACTGAACACTGAAGCTTTCTTT. As protein: CASSQDRLNTEAFF.

The gene calls are TRBV21-1 and TRBJ1-4. TRBV21-1 is a listed pseudogene. There are 13 residues in the CDR3. CDR3 nucleotides: TGTGCCAGCCCAACGAGGAGAGGTGAAAAACTGTTTTTT. Its translation: CASPTRRGEKLFF.

This rearrangement joins TRBV6-6 to TRBJ2-4, with TRBD1 identical over 7 bases. Germline V lookup: CDR1 MNHNY, CDR2 SVGAGI (reference sequence). The V gene end was trimmed by 5 bases and the J gene end by 5 bases; junction bases not matched to a gene: 15. The CDR3 is 17 residues long. The CDR3 sequence: CASSPPPGRQGENIQYF. The CDR3 bases are TGTGCCAGCAGTCCTCCGCCGGGCCGCCAGGGGGAAAACATTCAGTACTTC.

V usage is TRBV27 and J usage is TRBJ2-1; 8 bases are shared with TRBD1. CDR3 size: 17 residues. Germline CDR1 and CDR2: MNHEY and SMNVEV (reference sequence). Trimming cost V 5 bases and J 0 bases; bases outside gene matches: 9. The CDR3 nucleotides are TGTGCCAGCAGTCCGGGACAGGCCCACAGCTCCTACAATGAGCAGTTCTTC. Translation gives CASSPGQAHSSYNEQFF.

The V and J genes are TRBV9 and TRBJ2-1; 12 bases match TRBD2. This CDR3 has 15 residues. Germline CDR1 and CDR2: SGDLS and YYNGEE. Trimming took 4 bases from V and 8 from J; bases not matched to a gene: 7. The CDR3: CASSPPSGGGYEQFF. In nucleotides, the CDR3 is TGTGCCAGCAGCCCTCCTAGCGGGGGGGGCTATGAGCAGTTCTTC.

In the case of this clone: This same CDR3 is encoded by further DNA sequences in the sample. The chain employs TRBV18 and TRBJ1-3; no definite D call. Trimming took off 2 bases at V and 4 bases at J, with 6 bases between the two ends. The CDR3 extends over 13 amino acids. CDR1 and CDR2 from the germline V gene are KGHSH and LQKENI. The CDR3 DNA sequence: TGTGCCAGCTCACCAGGGAGGGGAAACACCATATATTTT. Its translation is CASSPGRGNTIYF.

V gene TRBV5-6 combines with J gene TRBJ1-4; TRBD1 is a possible D gene (6 bases). Deletions cut 4 bases from V and 8 bases from J, with 18 bases between. The length of the CDR3 is 15 residues. From germline, CDR1 is SGHDT and CDR2 YYEEEE. As DNA, the CDR3 is TGTGCCAGCAGCGTGCAAGCGGAAGGGGGAGAAAAACTGTTTTTT. Encoded protein: CASSVQAEGGEKLFF.

The chain is built from TRBV5-1 and TRBJ2-1, with D perhaps matching TRBD1 (5 bases). The CDR3 runs 13 residues. CDR1 and CDR2 from the germline V gene are SGHRS and YFSETQ. Trimming stripped 0 bases from V and 9 bases from J, with 10 bases between. The CDR3, as DNA: TGCGCCAGCAGCTTGGCAGGGTGGCCTGAGCAGTTCTTC. It codes for CASSLAGWPEQFF.